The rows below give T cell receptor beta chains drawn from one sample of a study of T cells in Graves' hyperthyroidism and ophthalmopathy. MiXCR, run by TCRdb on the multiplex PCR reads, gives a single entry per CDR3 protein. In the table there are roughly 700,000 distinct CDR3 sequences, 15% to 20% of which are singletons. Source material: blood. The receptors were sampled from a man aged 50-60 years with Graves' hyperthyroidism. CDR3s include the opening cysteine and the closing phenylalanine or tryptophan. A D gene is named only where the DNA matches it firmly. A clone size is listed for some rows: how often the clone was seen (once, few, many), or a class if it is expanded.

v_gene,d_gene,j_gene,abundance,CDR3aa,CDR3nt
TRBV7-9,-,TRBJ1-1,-,CASSSGTPEAFF,TGTGCCAGCAGCTCAGGGACCCCTGAAGCTTTCTTT
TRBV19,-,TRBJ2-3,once,CASSVISGVYTDTQYF,TGTGCCAGTAGTGTGATTTCAGGGGTATACACAGATACGCAGTATTTT
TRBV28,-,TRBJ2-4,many,CASSLPLQERENIQYF,TGTGCCAGCAGTTTACCCCTACAGGAAAGGGAAAACATTCAGTACTTC
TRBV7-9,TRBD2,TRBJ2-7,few,CASSLGASGRHNTYEQYF,TGTGCCAGCAGCTTAGGTGCTAGCGGGAGGCACAATACCTACGAGCAGTACTTC
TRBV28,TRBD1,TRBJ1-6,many,CASSLPGTVYNSPLHF,TGTGCCAGCAGTTTACCCGGGACAGTCTATAATTCACCCCTCCACTTT
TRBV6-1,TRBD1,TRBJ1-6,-,CASSLGQGPSSYNSPLHF,TGTGCCAGCAGCCTCGGACAGGGGCCGAGCTCCTATAATTCACCCCTCCACTTT
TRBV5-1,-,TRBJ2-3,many,CASSFLAARSTDTQYF,TGCGCCAGCAGCTTCCTGGCCGCGCGGAGCACAGATACGCAGTATTTT
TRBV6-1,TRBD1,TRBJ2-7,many,CASSSGGQGAYEQYF,TGTGCCAGCAGTTCCGGTGGACAGGGGGCGTACGAGCAGTACTTC
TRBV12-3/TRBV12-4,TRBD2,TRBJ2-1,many,CASRASGRANEQFF,TGTGCCAGCAGAGCTAGCGGGAGGGCCAATGAGCAGTTCTTC
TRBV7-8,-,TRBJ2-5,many,CASSLGELGQYF,TGTGCCAGCAGCTTGGGGGAGTTAGGCCAGTACTTC
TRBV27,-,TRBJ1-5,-,CASSLSTLGGFISNQPQHF,TGTGCCAGCAGTTTATCTACCCTAGGGGGGTTTATCAGCAATCAGCCCCAGCATTTT
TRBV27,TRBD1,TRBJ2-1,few,CASSAGTEAYNEQFF,TGTGCCAGCAGCGCCGGGACAGAAGCCTACAATGAGCAGTTCTTC
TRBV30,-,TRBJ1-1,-,CAWTGVVRKNTEAFF,TGTGCCTGGACGGGGGTCGTGAGAAAGAACACTGAAGCTTTCTTT
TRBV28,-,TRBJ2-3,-,CASSSLGLSDTQYF,TGTGCCAGCTCCTCGTTGGGGCTGTCAGATACGCAGTATTTT
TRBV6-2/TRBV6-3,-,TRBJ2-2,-,CASLPAPNTGELFF,TGTGCCAGCTTACCGGCCCCGAACACCGGGGAGCTGTTTTTT
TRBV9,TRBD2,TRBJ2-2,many,CASSTSLAGGYTGELFF,TGTGCCAGCAGCACTTCTCTAGCGGGAGGATACACCGGGGAGCTGTTTTTT
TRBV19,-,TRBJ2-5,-,CASSTTGVQAQETQYF,TGTGCCAGTAGTACGACGGGAGTGCAGGCCCAAGAGACCCAGTACTTC
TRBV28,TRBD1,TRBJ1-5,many,CASSWDREDQPQHF,TGTGCCAGCAGCTGGGACAGGGAAGATCAGCCCCAGCATTTT
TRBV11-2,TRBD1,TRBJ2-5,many,CASSLGQGAETQYF,TGTGCCAGCAGCTTAGGGCAGGGGGCTGAGACCCAGTACTTC
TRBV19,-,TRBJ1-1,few,CASSIATGNTEAFF,TGTGCCAGTAGTATCGCGACGGGGAACACTGAAGCTTTCTTT
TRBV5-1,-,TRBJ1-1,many,CASSPALTMNTEAFF,TGCGCCAGCAGCCCAGCCCTGACAATGAACACTGAAGCTTTCTTT
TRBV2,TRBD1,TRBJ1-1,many,CASAWDRMVTEAFF,TGTGCCAGCGCCTGGGACAGGATGGTCACTGAAGCTTTCTTT
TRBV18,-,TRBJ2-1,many,CASSRLISYNEQFF,TGTGCCAGCTCACGACTAATCTCCTACAATGAGCAGTTCTTC
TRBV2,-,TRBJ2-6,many,CASSEDSGANVLTF,TGTGCCAGCAGTGAGGACTCTGGGGCCAACGTCCTGACTTTC
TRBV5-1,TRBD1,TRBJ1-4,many,CASSAGQVATNEKLFF,TGCGCCAGCAGCGCGGGACAGGTTGCAACTAATGAAAAACTGTTTTTT
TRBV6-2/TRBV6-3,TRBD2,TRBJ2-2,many,CASSSLAIAGELFF,TGTGCCAGCAGTTCACTAGCGATTGCCGGGGAGCTGTTTTTT
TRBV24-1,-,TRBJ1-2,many,CATSVGQGIFYGYTF,TGTGCCACCAGTGTGGGGCAGGGGATCTTCTATGGCTACACCTTC
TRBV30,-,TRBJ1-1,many,CAYRDGFYTEAFF,TGTGCCTACCGGGACGGCTTTTACACTGAAGCTTTCTTT
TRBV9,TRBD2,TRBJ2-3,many,CASSPLGAGGPDTQYF,TGTGCCAGCAGCCCATTGGGAGCGGGAGGTCCAGATACGCAGTATTTT
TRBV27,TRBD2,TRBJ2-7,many,CASSLPSGNPTYEQYF,TGTGCCAGCAGTTTACCTAGCGGGAACCCCACCTACGAGCAGTACTTC
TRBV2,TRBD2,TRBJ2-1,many,CASSEIAGPANEQFF,TGTGCCAGCAGTGAAATAGCGGGACCCGCCAATGAGCAGTTCTTC
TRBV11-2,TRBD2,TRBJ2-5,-,CASSFSGIVRETQYF,TGTGCCAGCAGCTTTAGCGGGATAGTTCGAGAGACCCAGTACTTC
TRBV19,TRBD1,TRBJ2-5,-,CASSNQGAPTQYF,TGTGCCAGTAGTAACCAGGGGGCTCCGACCCAGTACTTC
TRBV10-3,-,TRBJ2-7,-,CAISEQTKSSYEQYF,TGTGCCATCAGTGAACAGACGAAAAGCTCCTACGAGCAGTACTTC
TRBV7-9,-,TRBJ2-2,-,CASSEDREELFF,TGTGCCAGCAGCGAAGACCGAGAGGAGCTGTTTTTT
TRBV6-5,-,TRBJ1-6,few,CASSYSLGQYNSPLHF,TGTGCCAGCAGTTACTCTTTGGGACAATATAATTCACCCCTCCACTTT
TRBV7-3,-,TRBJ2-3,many,CASSDSPATDTQYF,TGTGCCAGCAGCGACAGTCCAGCCACAGATACGCAGTATTTT
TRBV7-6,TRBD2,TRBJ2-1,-,CASSLYTSGRDYIEQFF,TGTGCCAGCAGCTTATACACAAGCGGGAGGGACTACATTGAGCAGTTCTTC
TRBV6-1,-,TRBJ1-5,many,CASSDPMVTGNQPQHF,TGTGCCAGCAGTGACCCCATGGTGACGGGCAATCAGCCCCAGCATTTT
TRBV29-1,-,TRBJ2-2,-,CSVPGRGQGTSGELFF,TGCAGCGTGCCCGGAAGGGGCCAGGGGACTTCCGGGGAGCTGTTTTTT
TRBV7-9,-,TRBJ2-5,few,CASSSYLAETQYF,TGTGCCAGCTCCTCATATCTCGCGGAGACCCAGTACTTC
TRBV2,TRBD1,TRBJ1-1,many,CASSELTGVNTEAFF,TGTGCCAGCAGTGAACTGACAGGGGTGAACACTGAAGCTTTCTTT
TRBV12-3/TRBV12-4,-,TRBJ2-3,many,CASSFGYSSTDTQYF,TGTGCCAGCAGTTTTGGTTACAGCTCTACAGATACGCAGTATTTT
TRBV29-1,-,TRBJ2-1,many,CSVGPPRGNNEQFF,TGCAGCGTTGGTCCTCCGCGGGGAAACAATGAGCAGTTCTTC
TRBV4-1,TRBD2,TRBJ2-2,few,CASSRGTSGANTGELFF,TGCGCCAGCAGCCGAGGGACTAGCGGAGCGAACACCGGGGAGCTGTTTTTT
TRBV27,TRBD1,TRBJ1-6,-,CASSLQTGDSPLHF,TGTGCCAGCAGTTTGCAGACAGGGGATTCACCCCTCCACTTT
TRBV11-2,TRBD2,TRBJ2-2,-,CASSLVTSGRRDGELFF,TGTGCCAGCAGCTTAGTGACTAGCGGGAGAAGGGACGGGGAGCTGTTTTTT
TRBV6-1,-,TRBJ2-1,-,CASSVAGISYNEQFF,TGTGCCAGCAGCGTAGCAGGGATCTCCTACAATGAGCAGTTCTTC
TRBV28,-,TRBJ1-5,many,CASSLTPRFDLQPQHF,TGTGCCAGCAGTTTAACCCCAAGGTTCGATTTACAGCCCCAGCATTTT
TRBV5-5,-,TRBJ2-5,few,CASSLATVVGQETQYF,TGTGCCAGCAGCTTGGCCACAGTGGTGGGGCAAGAGACCCAGTACTTC